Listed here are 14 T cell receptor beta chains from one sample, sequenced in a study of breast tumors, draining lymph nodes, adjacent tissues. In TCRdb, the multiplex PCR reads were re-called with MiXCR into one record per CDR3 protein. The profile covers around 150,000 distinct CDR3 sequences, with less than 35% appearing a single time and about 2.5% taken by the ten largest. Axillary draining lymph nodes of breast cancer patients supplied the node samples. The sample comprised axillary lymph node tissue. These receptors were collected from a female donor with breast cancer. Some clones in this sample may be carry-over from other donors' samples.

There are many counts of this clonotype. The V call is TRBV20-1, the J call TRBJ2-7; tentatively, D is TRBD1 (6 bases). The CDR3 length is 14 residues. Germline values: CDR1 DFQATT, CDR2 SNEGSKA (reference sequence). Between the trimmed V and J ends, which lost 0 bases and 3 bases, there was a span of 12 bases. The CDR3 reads CSARDRTVSYEQYF. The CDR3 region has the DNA TGCAGTGCTAGAGATCGGACAGTAAGCTACGAGCAGTACTTC.

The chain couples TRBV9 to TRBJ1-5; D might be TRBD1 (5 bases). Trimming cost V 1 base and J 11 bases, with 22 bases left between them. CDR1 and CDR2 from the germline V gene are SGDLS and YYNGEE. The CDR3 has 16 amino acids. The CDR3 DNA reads TGTGCCAGCAGCGTATTGGGGCAGACATTTAAAGAGACCCAGCATTTT. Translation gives CASSVLGQTFKETQHF.

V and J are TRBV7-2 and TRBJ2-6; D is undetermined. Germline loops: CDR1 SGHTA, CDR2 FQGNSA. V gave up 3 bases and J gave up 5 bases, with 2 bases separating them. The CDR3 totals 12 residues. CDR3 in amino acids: CASSLWANVLTF. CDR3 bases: TGTGCCAGCAGCTTGTGGGCCAACGTCCTGACTTTC.

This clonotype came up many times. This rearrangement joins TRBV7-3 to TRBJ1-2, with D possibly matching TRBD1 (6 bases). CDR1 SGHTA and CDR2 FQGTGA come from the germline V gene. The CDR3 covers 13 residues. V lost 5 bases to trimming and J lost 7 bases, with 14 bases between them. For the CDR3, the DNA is TGTGCCAGCAGCCTACAGGGTACGGGTGGCTACACCTTC. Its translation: CASSLQGTGGYTF.

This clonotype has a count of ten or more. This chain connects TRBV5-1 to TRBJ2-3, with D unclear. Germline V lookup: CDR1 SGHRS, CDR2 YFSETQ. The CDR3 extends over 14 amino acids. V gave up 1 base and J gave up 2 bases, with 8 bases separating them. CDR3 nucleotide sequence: TGCGCCAGCAGCTTGTCTTCGGCCACAGATACGCAGTATTTT. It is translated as CASSLSSATDTQYF.

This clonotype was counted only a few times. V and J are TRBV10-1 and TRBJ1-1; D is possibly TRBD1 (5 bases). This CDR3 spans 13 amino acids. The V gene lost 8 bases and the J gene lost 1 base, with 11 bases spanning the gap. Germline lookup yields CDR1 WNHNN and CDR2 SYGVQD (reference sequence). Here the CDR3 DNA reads TGCGCCAGCCCTGGAGGGGCGAACACTGAAGCTTTCTTT. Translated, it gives CASPGGANTEAFF.

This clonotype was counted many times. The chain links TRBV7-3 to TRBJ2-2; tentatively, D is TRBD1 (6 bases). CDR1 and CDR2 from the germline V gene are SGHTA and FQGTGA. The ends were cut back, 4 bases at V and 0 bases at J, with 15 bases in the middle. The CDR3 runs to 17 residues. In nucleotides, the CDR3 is TGTGCCAGCAGCTCCAACCGACAGGCTACGAACACCGGGGAGCTGTTTTTT. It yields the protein CASSSNRQATNTGELFF.

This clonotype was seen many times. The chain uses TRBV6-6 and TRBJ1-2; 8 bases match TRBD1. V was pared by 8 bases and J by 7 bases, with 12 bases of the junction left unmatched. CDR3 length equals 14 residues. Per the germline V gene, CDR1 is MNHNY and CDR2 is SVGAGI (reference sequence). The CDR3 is CASSHSQGAGGYTF. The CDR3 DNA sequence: TGTGCCAGCTCGCACTCGCAGGGGGCGGGTGGCTACACCTTC.

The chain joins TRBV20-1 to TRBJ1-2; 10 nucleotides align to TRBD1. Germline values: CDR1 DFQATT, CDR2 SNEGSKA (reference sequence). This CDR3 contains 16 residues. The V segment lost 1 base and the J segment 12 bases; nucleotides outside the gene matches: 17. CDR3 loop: CSARGDLGTGATGNTF. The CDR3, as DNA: TGCAGTGCTAGAGGGGACCTGGGGACAGGGGCGACTGGAAACACCTTC.

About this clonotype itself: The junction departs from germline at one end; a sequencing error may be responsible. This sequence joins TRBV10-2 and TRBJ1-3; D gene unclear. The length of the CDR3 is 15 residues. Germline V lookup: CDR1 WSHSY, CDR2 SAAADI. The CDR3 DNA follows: TGCGCCAGCAGTGATTCGGTCAACTCTGGAAGCACCATATATTTT. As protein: CASSDSVNSGSTIYF.

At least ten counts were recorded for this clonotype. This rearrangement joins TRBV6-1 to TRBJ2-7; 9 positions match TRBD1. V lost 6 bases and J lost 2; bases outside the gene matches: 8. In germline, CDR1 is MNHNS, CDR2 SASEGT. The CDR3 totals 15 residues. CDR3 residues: CASSLAGTGTYEQYF. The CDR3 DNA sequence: TGTGCCAGCAGCCTAGCTGGGACAGGGACCTACGAGCAGTACTTC.

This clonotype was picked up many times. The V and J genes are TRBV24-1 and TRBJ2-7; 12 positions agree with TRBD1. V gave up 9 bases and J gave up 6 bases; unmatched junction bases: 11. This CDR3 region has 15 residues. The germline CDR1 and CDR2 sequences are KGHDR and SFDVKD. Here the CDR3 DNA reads TGTGCCACCTCCCTTGCCGGGACAGGGGGCCGCGAGCAGTACTTC. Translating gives CATSLAGTGGREQYF.

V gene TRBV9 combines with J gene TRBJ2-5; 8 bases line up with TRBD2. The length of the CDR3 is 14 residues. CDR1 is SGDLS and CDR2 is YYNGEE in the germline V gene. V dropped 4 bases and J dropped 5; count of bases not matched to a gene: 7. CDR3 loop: CASSSREAGETQYF. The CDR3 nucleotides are TGTGCCAGCAGCTCGCGGGAGGCTGGCGAGACCCAGTACTTC.

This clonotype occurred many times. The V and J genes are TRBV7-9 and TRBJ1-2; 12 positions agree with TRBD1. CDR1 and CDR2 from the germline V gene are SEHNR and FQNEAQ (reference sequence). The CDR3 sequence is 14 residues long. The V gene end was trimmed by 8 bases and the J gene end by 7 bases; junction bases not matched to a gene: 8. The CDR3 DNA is TGTGCCAGCGGACGGGGACAGGGGGCGATTGGCTACACCTTC. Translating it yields CASGRGQGAIGYTF.